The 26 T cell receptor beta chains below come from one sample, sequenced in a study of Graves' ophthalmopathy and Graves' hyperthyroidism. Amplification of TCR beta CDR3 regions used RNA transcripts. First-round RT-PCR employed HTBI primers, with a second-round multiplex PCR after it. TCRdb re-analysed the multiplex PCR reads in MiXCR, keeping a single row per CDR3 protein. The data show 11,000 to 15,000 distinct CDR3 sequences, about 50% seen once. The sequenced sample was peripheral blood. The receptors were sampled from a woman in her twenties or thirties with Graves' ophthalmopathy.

CDR3 residues: CSARDRMGRTDTQYF. CDR3 coding DNA: TGCAGTGCTAGAGATAGGATGGGTCGCACAGATACGCAGTATTTT. The genes are TRBV20-1 and TRBJ2-3, with unresolved D. The CDR3 runs to 15 residues. The germline CDR1 and CDR2 sequences are DFQATT and SNEGSKA (reference sequence). Trimming shortened V by 0 bases and J by 1 base, and 11 bases separated the two germline ends.

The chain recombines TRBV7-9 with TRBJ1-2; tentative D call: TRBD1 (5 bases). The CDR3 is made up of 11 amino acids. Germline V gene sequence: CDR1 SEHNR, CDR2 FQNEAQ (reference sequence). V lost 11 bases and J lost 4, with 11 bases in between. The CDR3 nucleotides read TGTGCCTCCGACAGATTCTATGGCTACACCTTC. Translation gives CASDRFYGYTF.

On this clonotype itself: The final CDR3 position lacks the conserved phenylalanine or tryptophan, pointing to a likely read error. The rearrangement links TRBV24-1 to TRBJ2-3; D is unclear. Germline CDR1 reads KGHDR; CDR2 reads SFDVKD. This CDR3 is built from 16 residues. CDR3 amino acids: CATSDSGTDSRDTQYL. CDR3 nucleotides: TGTGCCACCAGTGATTCCGGAACGGATAGCAGAGATACGCAGTATCTT.

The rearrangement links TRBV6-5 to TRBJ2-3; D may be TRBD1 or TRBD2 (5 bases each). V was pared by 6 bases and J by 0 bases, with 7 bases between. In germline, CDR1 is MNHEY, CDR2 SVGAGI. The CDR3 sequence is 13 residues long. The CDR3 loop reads CASRRGSTDTQYF. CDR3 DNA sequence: TGTGCCAGCAGGAGGGGTAGCACAGATACGCAGTATTTT.

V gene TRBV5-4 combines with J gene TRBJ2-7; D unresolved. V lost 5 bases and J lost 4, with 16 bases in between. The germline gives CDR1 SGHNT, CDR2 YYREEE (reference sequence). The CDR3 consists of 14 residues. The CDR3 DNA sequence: TGTGCCAGCAGTCCCCCGGGCCGCACTTACGAGCAGTACTTC. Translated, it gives CASSPPGRTYEQYF.

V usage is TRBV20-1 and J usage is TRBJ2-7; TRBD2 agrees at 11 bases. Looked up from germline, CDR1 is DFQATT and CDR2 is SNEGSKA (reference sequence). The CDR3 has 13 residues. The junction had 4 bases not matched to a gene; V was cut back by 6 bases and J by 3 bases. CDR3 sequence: CSASTSGNYEQYF. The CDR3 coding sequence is TGCAGTGCGTCGACTAGCGGGAACTACGAGCAGTACTTC.

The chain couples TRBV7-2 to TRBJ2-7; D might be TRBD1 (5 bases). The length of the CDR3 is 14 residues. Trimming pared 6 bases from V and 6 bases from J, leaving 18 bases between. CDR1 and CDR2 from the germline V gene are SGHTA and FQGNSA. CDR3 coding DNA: TGTGCCAGCAGTCTAAGCAGGGTCGGAACCGAGCAGTACTTC. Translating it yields CASSLSRVGTEQYF.

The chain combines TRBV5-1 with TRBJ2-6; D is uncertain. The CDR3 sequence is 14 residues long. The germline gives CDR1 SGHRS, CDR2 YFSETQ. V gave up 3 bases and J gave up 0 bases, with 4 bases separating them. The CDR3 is CASSYPSGANVLTF. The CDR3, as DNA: TGCGCCAGCAGCTATCCCTCTGGGGCCAACGTCCTGACTTTC.

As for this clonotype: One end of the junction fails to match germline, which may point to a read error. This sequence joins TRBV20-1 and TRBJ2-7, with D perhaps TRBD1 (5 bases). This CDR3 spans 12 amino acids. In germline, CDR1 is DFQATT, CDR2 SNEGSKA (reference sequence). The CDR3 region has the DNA TGCTGTGCCCACCCGACAGCCTACGAGCAGTACTTC. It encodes CCAHPTAYEQYF.

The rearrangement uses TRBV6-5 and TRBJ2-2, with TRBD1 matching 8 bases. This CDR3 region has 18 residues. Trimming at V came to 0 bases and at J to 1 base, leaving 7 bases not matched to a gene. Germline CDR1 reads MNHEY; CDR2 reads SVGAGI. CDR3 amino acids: CASSYSGTGPWNTGELFF. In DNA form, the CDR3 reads TGTGCCAGCAGTTACTCTGGGACAGGTCCTTGGAACACCGGGGAGCTGTTTTTT.

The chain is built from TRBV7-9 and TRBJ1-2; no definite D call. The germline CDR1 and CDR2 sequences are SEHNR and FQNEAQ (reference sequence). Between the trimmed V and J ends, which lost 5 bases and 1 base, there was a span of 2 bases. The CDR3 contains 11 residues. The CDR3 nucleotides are TGTGCCAGCAGCGATAACTATGGCTACACCTTC. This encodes CASSDNYGYTF.

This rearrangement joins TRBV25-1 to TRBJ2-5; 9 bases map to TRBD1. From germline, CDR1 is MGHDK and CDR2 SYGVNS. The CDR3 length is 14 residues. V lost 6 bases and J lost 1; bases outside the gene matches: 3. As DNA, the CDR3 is TGTGCCAGCAGGACGACAGGGGGCCAAGAGACCCAGTACTTC. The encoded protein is CASRTTGGQETQYF.

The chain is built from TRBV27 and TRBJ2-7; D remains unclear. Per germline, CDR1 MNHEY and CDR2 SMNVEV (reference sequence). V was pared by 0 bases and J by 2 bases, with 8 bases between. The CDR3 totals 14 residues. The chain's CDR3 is CASSLSATAYEQYF. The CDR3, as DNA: TGTGCCAGCAGTTTATCGGCCACAGCCTACGAGCAGTACTTC.

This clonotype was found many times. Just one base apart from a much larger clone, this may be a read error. CDR3 sequence reads: CASSYSGSGRAKAYEQYF. The CDR3 bases are TGTGCCAGCAGTTACTCGGGTAGCGGGAGGGCCAAGGCCTACGAGCAGTACTTC. The J gene is TRBJ2-7, the V gene TRBV6-5, with 11 bases aligning to TRBD2. CDR1 and CDR2 from the germline V gene are MNHEY and SVGAGI. V was clipped by 0 bases and J by 2 bases; unmatched bases: 9. This CDR3 region has 18 residues.

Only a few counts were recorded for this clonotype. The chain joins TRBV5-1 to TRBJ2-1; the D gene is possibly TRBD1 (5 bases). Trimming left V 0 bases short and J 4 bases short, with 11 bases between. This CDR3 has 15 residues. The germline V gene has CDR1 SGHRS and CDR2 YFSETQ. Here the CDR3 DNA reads TGCGCCAGCAGCTTGGACTGGACACTTTACAATGAGCAGTTCTTC. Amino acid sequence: CASSLDWTLYNEQFF.

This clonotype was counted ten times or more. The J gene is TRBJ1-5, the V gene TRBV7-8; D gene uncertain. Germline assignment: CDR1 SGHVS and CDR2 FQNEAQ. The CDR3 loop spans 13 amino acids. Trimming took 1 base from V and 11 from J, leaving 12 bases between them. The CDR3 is CASSLGPLLSQHF. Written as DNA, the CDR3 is TGTGCCAGCAGCTTAGGGCCCCTCCTGTCCCAGCATTTT. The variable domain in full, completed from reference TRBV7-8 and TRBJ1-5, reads GAGVSQSPRYKVAKRGQDVALRCDPISGHVSLFWYQQALGQGPEFLTYFQNEAQLDKSGLPSDRFFAERPEGSVSTLKIQRTQQEDSAVYLCASSLGPLLSQHFGDGTRLSIL.

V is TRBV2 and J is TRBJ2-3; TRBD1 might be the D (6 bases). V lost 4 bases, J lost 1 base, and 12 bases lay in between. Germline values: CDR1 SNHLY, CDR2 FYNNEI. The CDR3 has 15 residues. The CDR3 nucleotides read TGTGCCAGCAGTGGTAGGGGGTTCGGCACAGATACGCAGTATTTT. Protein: CASSGRGFGTDTQYF.

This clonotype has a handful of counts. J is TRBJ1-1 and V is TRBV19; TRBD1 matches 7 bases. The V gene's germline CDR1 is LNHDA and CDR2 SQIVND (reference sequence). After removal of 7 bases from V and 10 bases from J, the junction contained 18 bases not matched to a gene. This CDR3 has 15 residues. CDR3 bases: TGTGCCAGTAATAAACCTTCCGGGACAGCGGTAGGAGCTTTCTTT. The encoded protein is CASNKPSGTAVGAFF.

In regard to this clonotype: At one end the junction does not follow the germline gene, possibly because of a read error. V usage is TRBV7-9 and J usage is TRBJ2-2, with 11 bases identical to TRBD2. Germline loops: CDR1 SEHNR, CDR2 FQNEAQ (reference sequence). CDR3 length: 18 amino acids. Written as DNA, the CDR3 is TGTGCCAGCAGACCGGGACTAGCGGAAGGGCCGAGAACCGGGGAGCTATTTTTT. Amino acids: CASRPGLAEGPRTGELFF.

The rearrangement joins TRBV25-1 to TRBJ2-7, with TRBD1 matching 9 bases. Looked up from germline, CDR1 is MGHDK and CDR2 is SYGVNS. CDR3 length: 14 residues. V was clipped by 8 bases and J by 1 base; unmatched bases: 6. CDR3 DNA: TGTGCCAGCCTCGGACAGGGGATTTCCTACGAGCAGTACTTC. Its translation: CASLGQGISYEQYF.

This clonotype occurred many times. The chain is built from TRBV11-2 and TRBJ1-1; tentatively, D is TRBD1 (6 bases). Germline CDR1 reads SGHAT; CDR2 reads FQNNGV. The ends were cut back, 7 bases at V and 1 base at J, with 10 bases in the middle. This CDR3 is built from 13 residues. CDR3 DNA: TGTGCCAGCAAACAGGGACAGAACACTGAAGCTTTCTTT. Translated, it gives CASKQGQNTEAFF.

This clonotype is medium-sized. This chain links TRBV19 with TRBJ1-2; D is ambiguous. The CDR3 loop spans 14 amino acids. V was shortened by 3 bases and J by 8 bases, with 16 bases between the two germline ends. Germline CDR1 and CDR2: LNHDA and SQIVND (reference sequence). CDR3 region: CASSMVDANGGYTF. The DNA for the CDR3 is TGTGCCAGTAGTATGGTGGACGCCAATGGGGGCTACACCTTC.

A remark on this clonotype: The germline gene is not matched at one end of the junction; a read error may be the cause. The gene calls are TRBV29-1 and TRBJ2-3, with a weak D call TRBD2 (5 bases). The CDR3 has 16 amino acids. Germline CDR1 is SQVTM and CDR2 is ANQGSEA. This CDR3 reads CGVEDPQRKGRDTQYF. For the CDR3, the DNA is TGCGGCGTTGAGGATCCCCAGCGGAAGGGCCGAGATACGCAGTATTTT.

This chain's CDR3 is CSVKSGLAGAYEQYF. In nucleotides, the CDR3 is TGCAGCGTGAAATCGGGACTAGCGGGAGCCTACGAGCAGTACTTC. The genes are TRBV29-1 and TRBJ2-7; 14 nucleotides line up with TRBD2. With 6 bases clipped from V and 2 bases from J, the junction kept 6 bases outside the gene matches. CDR1 and CDR2 from the germline V gene are SQVTM and ANQGSEA. CDR3 size: 15 residues.

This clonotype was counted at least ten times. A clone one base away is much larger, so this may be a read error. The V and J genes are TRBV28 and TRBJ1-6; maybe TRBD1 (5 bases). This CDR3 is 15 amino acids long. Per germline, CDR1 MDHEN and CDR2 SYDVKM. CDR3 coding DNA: TGTGCCAGCAGTTTTTGGCAGGGTAGTAATTCACCCCTCCGCTTT. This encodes CASSFWQGSNSPLRF.

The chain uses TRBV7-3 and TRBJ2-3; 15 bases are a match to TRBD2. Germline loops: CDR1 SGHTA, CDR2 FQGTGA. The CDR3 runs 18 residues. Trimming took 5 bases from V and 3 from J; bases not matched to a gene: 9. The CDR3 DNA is TGTGCCAGCAGCGCGCAGGGGACTAGCGGGAGGAAGACAGATACGCAGTATTTT. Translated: CASSAQGTSGRKTDTQYF.